The 14 T cell receptor beta chains in this list originate from one sample, sequenced in a study of cytomegalovirus exposure and HLA in healthy donors. The assay was immunoSEQ multiplex PCR, and TCRdb's table has in-frame clones only and misses some. The data show 150,000 to 200,000 clones, 75% to 90% seen once. Sample: PBMCs. These receptors were obtained from a man aged 18 to 35 in good health and CMV-seropositive.

On this clone itself: Other DNA sequences within the sample encode an identical CDR3. V usage is TRBV28 and J usage is TRBJ1-2; the D gene is possibly TRBD1 (5 bases). This CDR3 comprises 12 residues. Per the germline V gene, CDR1 is MDHEN and CDR2 is SYDVKM. V shed 4 bases and J shed 5 bases, with 8 bases lying between them. The CDR3 loop is CASSSAGYGYTF. Written as DNA, the CDR3 is TGTGCCAGCAGTTCAGCAGGGTATGGCTACACCTTC.

V usage is TRBV27 and J usage is TRBJ1-1, with a tentative D call TRBD1 (6 bases). The CDR3 length is 15 residues. Trimming removed 0 bases from V and 1 base from J, with 9 bases in between. The germline V gene encodes CDR1 MNHEY and CDR2 SMNVEV (reference sequence). Written as DNA, the CDR3 is TGTGCCAGCAGTTTATCTGGGGGCGCGAACACTGAAGCTTTCTTT. Its protein product is CASSLSGGANTEAFF.

This chain links TRBV28 with TRBJ1-4; D is possibly TRBD1 (6 bases). V lost 6 bases and J lost 12, with 14 bases in between. Germline V lookup: CDR1 MDHEN, CDR2 SYDVKM. This CDR3 contains 12 residues. The CDR3 DNA reads as TGTGCCAGCAGCACTAGGGGGAGGGAACTGTTTTTT. It specifies CASSTRGRELFF.

The V and J genes are TRBV5-4 and TRBJ2-7, with D maybe TRBD1 (6 bases). V shed 7 bases and J shed 2 bases, with 10 bases lying between them. The CDR3 spans 12 residues. Germline V lookup: CDR1 SGHNT, CDR2 YYREEE (reference sequence). The CDR3, as DNA: TGTGCCAGCTCCCGGGACACCTACGAGCAGTACTTC. Its translation is CASSRDTYEQYF.

The V call is TRBV21-1, the J call TRBJ2-3; the table names TRBD1, a call not compared with the DNA. TRBV21-1 is termed a pseudogene. The CDR3 is made up of 11 amino acids. In DNA, the CDR3 is TGTGCCAGCAGCAAAGTACAGGGGCAGTATTTT. This sequence encodes CASSKVQGQYF.

The V and J genes are TRBV7-8 and TRBJ2-7, with 9 bases that match TRBD2. This CDR3 contains 12 residues. CDR1 and CDR2 (germline): SGHVS, FQNEAQ. V gave up 6 bases and J gave up 5 bases; unmatched junction bases: 2. The CDR3 loop is CASRRLADEQYF. CDR3 bases: TGTGCCAGCAGGCGACTAGCGGACGAGCAGTACTTC.

The chain combines TRBV2 with TRBJ2-1; TRBD2 matches 11 bases. J was trimmed by 4 bases and V by 8 bases; bases with no gene match: 4. Germline CDR1 SNHLY, CDR2 FYNNEI. The CDR3 is 14 residues long. The CDR3 loop reads CASARLAGYNEQFF. In DNA form, the CDR3 reads TGTGCCAGCGCCAGACTAGCGGGGTACAATGAGCAGTTCTTC. Full variable domain (remainder filled in from reference TRBV2 and TRBJ2-1): EPEVTQTPSHQVTQMGQEVILRCVPISNHLYFYWYRQILGQKVEFLVSFYNNEISEKSEIFDDQFSVERPDGSNFTLKIRSTKLEDSAMYFCASARLAGYNEQFFGPGTRLTVL.

This clone occurred many times. The chain carries TRBV5-1 and TRBJ2-2, with a possible D match to TRBD1 (6 bases). Trimming took 4 bases from V and 0 from J, leaving 10 bases between them. Germline CDR1 reads SGHRS; CDR2 reads YFSETQ. CDR3 size: 15 residues. DNA of the CDR3: TGCGCCAGCAGCGAAGGGACAACGAACACCGGGGAGCTGTTTTTT. This encodes CASSEGTTNTGELFF.

The chain uses TRBV14 and TRBJ2-4; D possibly corresponds to TRBD1 (6 bases). Trimming took 1 base from V and 0 from J, leaving 10 bases between them. The germline CDR1 and CDR2 sequences are SGHDN and FVKESK. The CDR3 is 16 amino acids. The CDR3 bases are TGTGCCAGCAGCCAAGTACAGGGTCGAGCCAAAAACATTCAGTACTTC. Translation gives CASSQVQGRAKNIQYF.

This chain joins TRBV2 and TRBJ1-1; D ambiguous. In germline, CDR1 is SNHLY, CDR2 FYNNEI. CDR3 length: 14 residues. The ends were cut back, 6 bases at V and 0 bases at J, with 11 bases in the middle. CDR3 DNA: TGTGCCAGCAGCCCGAAGAGCATGAACACTGAAGCTTTCTTT. Translation: CASSPKSMNTEAFF.

This chain connects TRBV30 to TRBJ2-2; D is possibly TRBD2 (6 bases). Germline V gene lookup returns CDR1 GTSNPN and CDR2 SVGIG (reference sequence). CDR3 length: 14 residues. V lost 6 bases and J lost 8, with 19 bases in between. CDR3 coding DNA: TGTGCCTGTCTAAAGGGACCGGGACTTGGGGAGCTGTTTTTT. Protein sequence: CACLKGPGLGELFF.

The CDR3 protein is CASSLWRGGGEQYF. CDR3 in DNA: TGTGCCAGCAGTTTATGGCGGGGAGGTGGCGAGCAGTACTTC. V and J are TRBV28 and TRBJ2-7, with TRBD2 as a possible D gene (6 bases). CDR1 is MDHEN, CDR2 SYDVKM, per germline. The CDR3 is made up of 14 amino acids. V dropped 0 bases and J dropped 6 bases, with 12 bases sitting between them.

This chain connects TRBV6-5 to TRBJ1-1, with D unresolved. V was cut by 3 bases and J by 0 bases, with 8 bases left in between. The germline V gene has CDR1 MNHEY and CDR2 SVGAGI. This CDR3 is 14 amino acids long. This chain's CDR3 is CASSYGQVNTEAFF. CDR3 bases: TGTGCCAGCAGTTATGGCCAGGTGAACACTGAAGCTTTCTTT.

The V call is TRBV19, the J call TRBJ2-7, with D possibly matching TRBD1 (6 bases). Trimming took 7 bases from V and 3 from J, leaving 13 bases between them. Germline V gene sequence: CDR1 LNHDA, CDR2 SQIVND (reference sequence). The CDR3 runs 13 residues. As DNA, the CDR3 is TGTGCCAGTAAACAGGGATCGGGCTACGAGCAGTACTTC. Translated: CASKQGSGYEQYF.